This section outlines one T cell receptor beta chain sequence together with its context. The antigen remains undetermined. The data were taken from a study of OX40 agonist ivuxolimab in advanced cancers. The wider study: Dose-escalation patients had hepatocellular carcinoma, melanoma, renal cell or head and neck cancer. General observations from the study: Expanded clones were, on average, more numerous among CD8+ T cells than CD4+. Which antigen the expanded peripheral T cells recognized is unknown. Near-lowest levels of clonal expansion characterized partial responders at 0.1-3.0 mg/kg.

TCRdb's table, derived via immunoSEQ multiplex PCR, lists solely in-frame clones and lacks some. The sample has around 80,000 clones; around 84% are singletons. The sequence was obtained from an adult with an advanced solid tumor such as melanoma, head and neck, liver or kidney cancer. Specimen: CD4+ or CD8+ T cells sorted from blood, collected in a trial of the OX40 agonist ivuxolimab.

The CDR3 sequence: CASSLDGGRQFF. The DNA of the CDR3 is TGTGCCAGCAGCTTAGACGGGGGCCGACAGTTCTTC. The V and J genes are TRBV7-2 and TRBJ2-1; D possibly uses TRBD1 or TRBD2 (6 bases each). CDR3 length: 12 amino acids. V lost 1 base to trimming and J lost 13 bases, with 11 bases between them. Germline V gene lookup returns CDR1 SGHTA and CDR2 FQGNSA.